This record covers a single T cell receptor beta chain. The antigen is unknown. Germline V gene lookup returns CDR1 SGHRS and CDR2 YFSETQ. The V end was cut by 1 base, the J end by 3 bases, with 9 bases between. The length of the CDR3 is 14 residues. Healthy bone marrow donors formed the donor group. The data derive from a study of cytomegalovirus exposure and HLA in healthy donors. Turning to the study itself: Researchers found that about four fifths of 350 to 500 genotyped donors fell within the Caucasian-associated ancestry cluster. Study-level findings and limits: The authors later found most CMV-associated TCR beta chains appeared HLA-restricted. Earlier analysis found most TCR beta V segments productive about 90% or about 30% of the time.

The PCR ran on 60 Vbeta and 13 Jbeta primers. The repertoire was sequenced with immunoSEQ multiplex PCR; TCRdb's copy has only in-frame clones and lacks some. The sample yields some 71,000 clones, around four fifths seen once. V usage is TRBV5-1 and J usage is TRBJ2-3; maybe TRBD1 (5 bases). The specimen sequenced was PBMCs. The sequence was obtained from a woman in her 30s in good health and CMV-seropositive. CDR3 region: CASSLRAGTDTQYF. CDR3 coding DNA: TGCGCCAGCAGCTTGAGGGCAGGGACAGATACGCAGTATTTT.